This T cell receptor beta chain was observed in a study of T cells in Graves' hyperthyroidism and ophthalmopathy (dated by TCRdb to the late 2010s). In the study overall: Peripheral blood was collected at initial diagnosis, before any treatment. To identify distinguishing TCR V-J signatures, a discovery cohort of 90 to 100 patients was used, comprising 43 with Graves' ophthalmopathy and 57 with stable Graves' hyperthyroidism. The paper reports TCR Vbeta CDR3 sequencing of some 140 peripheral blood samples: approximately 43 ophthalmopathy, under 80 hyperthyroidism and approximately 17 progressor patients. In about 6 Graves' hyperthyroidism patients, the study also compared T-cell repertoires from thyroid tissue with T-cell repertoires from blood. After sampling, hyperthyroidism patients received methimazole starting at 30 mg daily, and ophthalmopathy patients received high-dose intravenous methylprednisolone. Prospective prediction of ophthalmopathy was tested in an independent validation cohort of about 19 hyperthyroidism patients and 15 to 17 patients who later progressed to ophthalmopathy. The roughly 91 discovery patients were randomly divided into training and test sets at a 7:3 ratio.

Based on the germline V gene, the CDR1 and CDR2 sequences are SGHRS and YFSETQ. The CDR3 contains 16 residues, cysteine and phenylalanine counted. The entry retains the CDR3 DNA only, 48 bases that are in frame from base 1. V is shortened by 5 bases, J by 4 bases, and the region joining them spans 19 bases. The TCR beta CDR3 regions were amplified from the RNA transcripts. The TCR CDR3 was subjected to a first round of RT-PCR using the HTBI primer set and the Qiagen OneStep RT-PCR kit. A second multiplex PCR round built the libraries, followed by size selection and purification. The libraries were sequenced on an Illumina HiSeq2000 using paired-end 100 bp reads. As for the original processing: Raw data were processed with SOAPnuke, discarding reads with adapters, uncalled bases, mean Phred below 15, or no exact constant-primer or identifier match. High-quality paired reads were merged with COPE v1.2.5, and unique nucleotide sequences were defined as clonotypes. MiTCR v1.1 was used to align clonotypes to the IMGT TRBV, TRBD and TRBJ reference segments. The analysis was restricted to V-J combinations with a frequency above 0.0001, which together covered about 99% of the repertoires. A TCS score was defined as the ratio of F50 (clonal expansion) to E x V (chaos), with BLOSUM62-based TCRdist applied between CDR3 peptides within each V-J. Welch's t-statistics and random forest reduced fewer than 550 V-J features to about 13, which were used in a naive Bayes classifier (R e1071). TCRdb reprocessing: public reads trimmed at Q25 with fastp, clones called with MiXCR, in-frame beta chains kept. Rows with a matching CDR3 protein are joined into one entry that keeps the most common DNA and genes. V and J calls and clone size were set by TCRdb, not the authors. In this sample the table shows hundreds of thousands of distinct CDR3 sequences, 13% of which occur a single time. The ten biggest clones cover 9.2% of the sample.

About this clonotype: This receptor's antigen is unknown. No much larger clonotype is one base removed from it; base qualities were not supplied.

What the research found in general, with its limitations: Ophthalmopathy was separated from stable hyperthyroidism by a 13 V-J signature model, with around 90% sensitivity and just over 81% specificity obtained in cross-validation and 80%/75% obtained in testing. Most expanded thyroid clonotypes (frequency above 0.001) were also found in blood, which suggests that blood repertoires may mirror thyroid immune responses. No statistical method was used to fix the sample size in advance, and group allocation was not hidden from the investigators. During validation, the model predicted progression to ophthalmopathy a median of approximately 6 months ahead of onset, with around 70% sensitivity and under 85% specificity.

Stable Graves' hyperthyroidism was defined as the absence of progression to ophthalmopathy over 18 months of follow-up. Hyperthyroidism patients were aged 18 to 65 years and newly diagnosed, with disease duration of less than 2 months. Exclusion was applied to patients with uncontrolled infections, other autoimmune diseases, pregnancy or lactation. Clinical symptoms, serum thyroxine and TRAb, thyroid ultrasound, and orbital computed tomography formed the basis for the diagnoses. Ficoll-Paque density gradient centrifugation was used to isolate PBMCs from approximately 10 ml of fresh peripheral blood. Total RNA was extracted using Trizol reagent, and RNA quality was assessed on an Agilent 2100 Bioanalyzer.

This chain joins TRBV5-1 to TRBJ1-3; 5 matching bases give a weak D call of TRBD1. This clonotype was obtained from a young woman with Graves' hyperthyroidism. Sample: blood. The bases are TGCGCCAGCAGGGACGATCCGGGACTTGGAGGAAACACCATATATTTT. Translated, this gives CASRDDPGLGGNTIYF.